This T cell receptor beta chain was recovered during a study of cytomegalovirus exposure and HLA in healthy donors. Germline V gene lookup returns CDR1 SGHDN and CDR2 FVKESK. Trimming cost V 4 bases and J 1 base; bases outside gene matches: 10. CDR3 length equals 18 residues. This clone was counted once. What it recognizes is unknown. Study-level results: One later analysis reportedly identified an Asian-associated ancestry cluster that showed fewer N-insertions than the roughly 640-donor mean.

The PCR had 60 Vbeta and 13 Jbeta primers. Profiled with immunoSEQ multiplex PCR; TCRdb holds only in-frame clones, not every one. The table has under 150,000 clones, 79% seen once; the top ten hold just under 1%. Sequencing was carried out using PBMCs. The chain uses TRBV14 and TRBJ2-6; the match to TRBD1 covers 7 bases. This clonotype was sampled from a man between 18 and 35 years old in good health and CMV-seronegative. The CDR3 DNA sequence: TGTGCCAGCAGCCTAGACGGGACAGCCAAATCTGGGGCCAACGTCCTGACTTTC. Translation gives CASSLDGTAKSGANVLTF.